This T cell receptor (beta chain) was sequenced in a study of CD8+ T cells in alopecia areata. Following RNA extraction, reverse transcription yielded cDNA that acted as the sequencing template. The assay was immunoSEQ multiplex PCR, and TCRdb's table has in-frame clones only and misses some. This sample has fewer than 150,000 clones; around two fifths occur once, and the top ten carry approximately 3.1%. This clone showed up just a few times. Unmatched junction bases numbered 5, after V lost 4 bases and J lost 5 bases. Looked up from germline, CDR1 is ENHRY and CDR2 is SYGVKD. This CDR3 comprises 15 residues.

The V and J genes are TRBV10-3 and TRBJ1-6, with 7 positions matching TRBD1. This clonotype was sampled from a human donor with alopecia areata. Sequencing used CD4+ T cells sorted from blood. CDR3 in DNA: TGTGCCATCAGTGCGGGACAGCCGGATAATTCACCCCTCCACTTT. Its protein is CAISAGQPDNSPLHF.